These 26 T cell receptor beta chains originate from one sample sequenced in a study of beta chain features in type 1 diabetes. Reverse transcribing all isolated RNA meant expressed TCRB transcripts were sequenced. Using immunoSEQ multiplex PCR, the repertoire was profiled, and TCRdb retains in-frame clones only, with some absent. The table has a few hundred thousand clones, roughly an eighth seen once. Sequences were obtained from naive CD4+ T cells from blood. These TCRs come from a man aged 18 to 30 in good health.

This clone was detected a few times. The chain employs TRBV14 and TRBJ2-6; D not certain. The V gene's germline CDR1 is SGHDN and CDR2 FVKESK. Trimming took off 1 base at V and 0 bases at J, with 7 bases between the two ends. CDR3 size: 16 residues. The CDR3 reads CASSQGTTSGANVLTF. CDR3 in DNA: TGTGCCAGCAGCCAAGGTACAACCTCTGGGGCCAACGTCCTGACTTTC.

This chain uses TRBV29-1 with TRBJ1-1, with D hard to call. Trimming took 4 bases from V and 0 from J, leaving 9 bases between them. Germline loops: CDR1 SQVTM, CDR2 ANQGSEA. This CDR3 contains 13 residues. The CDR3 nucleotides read TGCAGCGTTGGTGGGCAGCTGAACACTGAAGCTTTCTTT. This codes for CSVGGQLNTEAFF.

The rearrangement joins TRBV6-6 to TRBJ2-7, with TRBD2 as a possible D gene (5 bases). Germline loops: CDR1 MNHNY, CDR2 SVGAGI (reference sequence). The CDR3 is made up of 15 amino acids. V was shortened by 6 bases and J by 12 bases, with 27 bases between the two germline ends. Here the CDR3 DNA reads TGTGCCAGCAGCACCACTATAACCGGCGGGTGGGTCCCGTACTTC. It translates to CASSTTITGGWVPYF.

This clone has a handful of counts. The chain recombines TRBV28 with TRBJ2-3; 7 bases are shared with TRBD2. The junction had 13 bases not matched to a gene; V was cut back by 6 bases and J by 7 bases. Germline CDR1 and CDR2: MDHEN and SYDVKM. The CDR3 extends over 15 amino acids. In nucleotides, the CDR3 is TGTGCCAGCAGGGGAGCGGGGTCCGCCACTCATACGCAGTATTTT. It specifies CASRGAGSATHTQYF.

CDR3 sequence reads: CASSSEGDTQYF. CDR3 nucleotides: TGTGCCAGCAGCTCGGAGGGAGATACGCAGTATTTT. The chain employs TRBV7-2 and TRBJ2-3, with a possible D match to TRBD2 (6 bases). This CDR3 is built from 12 residues. Looked up from germline, CDR1 is SGHTA and CDR2 is FQGNSA. The V end was cut by 4 bases, the J end by 5 bases, with 7 bases between.

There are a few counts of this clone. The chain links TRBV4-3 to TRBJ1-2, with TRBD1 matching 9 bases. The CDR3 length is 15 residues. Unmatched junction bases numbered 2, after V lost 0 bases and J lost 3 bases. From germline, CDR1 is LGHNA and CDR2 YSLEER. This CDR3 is CASSQDRTGDYGYTF. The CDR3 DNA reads TGCGCCAGCAGCCAAGATCGGACAGGGGACTATGGCTACACCTTC.

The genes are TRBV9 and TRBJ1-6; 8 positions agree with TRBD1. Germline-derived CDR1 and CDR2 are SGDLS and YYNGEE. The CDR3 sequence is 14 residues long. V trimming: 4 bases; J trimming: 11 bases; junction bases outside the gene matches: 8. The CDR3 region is CASSPQGARTPLHF. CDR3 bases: TGTGCCAGCAGCCCCCAGGGGGCGCGTACACCCCTCCACTTT.

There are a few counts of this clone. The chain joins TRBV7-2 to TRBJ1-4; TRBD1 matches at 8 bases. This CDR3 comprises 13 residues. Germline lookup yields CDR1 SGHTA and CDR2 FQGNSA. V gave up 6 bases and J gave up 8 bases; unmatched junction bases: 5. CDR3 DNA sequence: TGTGCCAGCAGGGGACAGGCCGGGGAAAAACTGTTTTTT. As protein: CASRGQAGEKLFF.

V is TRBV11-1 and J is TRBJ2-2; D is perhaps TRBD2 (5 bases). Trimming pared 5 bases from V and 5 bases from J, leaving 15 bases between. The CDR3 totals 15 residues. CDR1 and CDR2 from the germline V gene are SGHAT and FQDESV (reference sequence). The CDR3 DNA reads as TGTGCCAGCAGCCTCGGACTGGCGTCAACCGGGGAGCTGTTTTTT. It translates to CASSLGLASTGELFF.

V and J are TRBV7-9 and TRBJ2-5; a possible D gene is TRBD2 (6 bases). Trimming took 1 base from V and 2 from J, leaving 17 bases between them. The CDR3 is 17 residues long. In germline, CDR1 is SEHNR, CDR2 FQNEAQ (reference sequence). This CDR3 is CASSLGILAGPQETQYF. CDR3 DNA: TGTGCCAGCAGCTTAGGAATACTAGCCGGACCTCAAGAGACCCAGTACTTC. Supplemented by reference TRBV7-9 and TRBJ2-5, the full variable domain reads DTGVSQNPRHKITKRGQNVTFRCDPISEHNRLYWYRQTLGQGPEFLTYFQNEAQLEKSRLLSDRFSAERPKGSFSTLEIQRTEQGDSAMYLCASSLGILAGPQETQYFGPGTRLLVL.

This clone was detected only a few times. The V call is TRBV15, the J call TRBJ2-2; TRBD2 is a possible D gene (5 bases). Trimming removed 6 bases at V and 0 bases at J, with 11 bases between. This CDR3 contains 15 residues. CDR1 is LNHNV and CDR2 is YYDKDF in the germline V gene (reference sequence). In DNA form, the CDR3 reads TGTGCCACCAGTCTAGCCCACACGAACACCGGGGAGCTGTTTTTT. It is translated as CATSLAHTNTGELFF. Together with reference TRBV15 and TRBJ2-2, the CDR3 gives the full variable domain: DAMVIQNPRYQVTQFGKPVTLSCSQTLNHNVMYWYQQKSSQAPKLLFHYYDKDFNNEADTPDNFQSRRPNTSFCFLDIRSPGLGDTAMYLCATSLAHTNTGELFFGEGSRLTVL.

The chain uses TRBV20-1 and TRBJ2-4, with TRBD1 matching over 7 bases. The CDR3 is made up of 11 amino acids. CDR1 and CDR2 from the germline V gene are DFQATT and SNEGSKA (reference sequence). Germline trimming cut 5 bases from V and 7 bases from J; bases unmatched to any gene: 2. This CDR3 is CSAPRGNIQYF. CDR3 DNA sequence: TGCAGTGCTCCCAGGGGGAACATTCAGTACTTC.

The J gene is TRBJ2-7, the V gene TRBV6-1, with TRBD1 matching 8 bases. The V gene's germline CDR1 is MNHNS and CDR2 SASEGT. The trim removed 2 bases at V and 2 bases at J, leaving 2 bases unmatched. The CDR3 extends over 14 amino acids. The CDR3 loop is CASSESTGAYEQYF. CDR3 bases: TGTGCCAGCAGTGAATCGACAGGGGCCTACGAGCAGTACTTC.

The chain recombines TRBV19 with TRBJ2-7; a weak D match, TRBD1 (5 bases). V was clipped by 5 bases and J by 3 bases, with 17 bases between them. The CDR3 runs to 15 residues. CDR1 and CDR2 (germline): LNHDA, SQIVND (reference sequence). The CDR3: CASSRSRVPNYEQYF. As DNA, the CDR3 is TGTGCCAGTAGTCGGTCCAGGGTCCCAAACTACGAGCAGTACTTC.

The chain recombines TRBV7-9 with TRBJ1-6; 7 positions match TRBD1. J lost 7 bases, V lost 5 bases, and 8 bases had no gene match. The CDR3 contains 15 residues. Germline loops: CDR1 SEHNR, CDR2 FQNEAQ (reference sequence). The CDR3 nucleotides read TGTGCCAGCAGCCCCGAGGGGGCCCTAAATTCACCCCTCCACTTT. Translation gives CASSPEGALNSPLHF.

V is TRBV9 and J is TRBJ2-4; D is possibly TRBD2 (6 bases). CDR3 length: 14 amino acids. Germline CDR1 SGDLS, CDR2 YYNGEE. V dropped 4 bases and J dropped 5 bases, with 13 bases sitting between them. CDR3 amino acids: CASSPRGFENIQYF. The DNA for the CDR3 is TGTGCCAGCAGCCCGCGGGGATTTGAAAACATTCAGTACTTC. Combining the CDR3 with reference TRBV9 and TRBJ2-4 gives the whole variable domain DSGVTQTPKHLITATGQRVTLRCSPRSGDLSVYWYQQSLDQGLQFLIQYYNGEERAKGNILERFSAQQFPDLHSELNLSSLELGDSALYFCASSPRGFENIQYFGAGTRLSVL.

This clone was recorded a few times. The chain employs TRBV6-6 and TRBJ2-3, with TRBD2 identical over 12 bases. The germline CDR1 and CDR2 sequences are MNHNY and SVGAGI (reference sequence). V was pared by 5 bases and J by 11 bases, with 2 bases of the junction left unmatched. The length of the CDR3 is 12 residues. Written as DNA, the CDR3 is TGTGCCAGCAGTAAGACTAGCGGGGGGCAGTATTTT. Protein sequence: CASSKTSGGQYF.

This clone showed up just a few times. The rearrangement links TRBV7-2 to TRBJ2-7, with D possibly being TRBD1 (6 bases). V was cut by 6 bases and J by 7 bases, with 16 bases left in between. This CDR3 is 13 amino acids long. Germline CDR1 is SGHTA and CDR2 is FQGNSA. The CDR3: CASRDPGEPEQYF. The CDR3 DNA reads TGTGCCAGCAGAGATCCAGGGGAACCAGAGCAGTACTTC.

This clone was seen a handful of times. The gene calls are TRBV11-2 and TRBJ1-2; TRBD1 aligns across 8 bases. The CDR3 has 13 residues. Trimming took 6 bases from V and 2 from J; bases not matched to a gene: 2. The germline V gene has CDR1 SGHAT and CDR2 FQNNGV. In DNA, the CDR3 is TGTGCCAGCAGATGGACAGGGAACTATGGCTACACCTTC. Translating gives CASRWTGNYGYTF.

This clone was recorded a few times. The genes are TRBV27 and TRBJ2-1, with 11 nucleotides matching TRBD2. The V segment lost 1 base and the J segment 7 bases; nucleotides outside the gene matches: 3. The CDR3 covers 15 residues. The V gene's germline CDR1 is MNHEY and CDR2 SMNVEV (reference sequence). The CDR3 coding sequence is TGTGCCAGCAGTTTATTAGCGGGGGGGCCTAATGAGCAGTTCTTC. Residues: CASSLLAGGPNEQFF.

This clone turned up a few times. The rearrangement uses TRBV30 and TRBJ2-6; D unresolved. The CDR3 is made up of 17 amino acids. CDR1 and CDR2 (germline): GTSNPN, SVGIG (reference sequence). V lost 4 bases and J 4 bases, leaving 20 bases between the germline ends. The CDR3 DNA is TGTGCCTGGATAAGAGGCCTAGGCCTTAAAGGGGCCAACGTCCTGACTTTC. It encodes CAWIRGLGLKGANVLTF.

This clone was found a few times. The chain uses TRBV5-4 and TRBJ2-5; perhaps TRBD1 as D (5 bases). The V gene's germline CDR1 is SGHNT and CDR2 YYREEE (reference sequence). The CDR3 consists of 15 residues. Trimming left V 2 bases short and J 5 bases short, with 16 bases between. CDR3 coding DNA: TGTGCCAGCAGCTTTCAGGGTCCGCCTCGGGAGACCCAGTACTTC. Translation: CASSFQGPPRETQYF.

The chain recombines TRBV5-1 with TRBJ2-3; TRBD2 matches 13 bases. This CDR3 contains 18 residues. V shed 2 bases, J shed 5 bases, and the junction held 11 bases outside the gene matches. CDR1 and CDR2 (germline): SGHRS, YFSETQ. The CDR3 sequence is CASSFRTSGRVRGDTQYF. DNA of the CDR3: TGCGCCAGCAGCTTCCGGACTAGCGGGAGAGTACGAGGAGATACGCAGTATTTT.

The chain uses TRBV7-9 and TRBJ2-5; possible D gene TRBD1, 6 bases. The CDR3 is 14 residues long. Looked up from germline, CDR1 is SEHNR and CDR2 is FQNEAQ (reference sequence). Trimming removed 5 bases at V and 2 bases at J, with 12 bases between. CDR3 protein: CASSLGTTQETQYF. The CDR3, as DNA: TGTGCCAGCAGCCTCGGGACAACTCAAGAGACCCAGTACTTC.

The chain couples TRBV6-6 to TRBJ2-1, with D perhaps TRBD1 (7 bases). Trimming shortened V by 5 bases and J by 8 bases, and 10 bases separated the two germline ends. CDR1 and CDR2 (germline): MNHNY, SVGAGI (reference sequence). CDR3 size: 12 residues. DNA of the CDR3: TGTGCCAGCAGTGTCAGGGGGGATGAGCAGTTCTTC. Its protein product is CASSVRGDEQFF.

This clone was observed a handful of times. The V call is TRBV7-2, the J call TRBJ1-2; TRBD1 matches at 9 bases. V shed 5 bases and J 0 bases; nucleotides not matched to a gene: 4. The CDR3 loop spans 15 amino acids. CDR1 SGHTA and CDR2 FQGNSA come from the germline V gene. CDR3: CASSTRTGANYGYTF. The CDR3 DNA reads TGTGCCAGCAGCACCCGGACAGGGGCTAACTATGGCTACACCTTC.